The next 11 T cell receptor beta chains were all read from a single sample in a study of Ad26.COV2.S vaccination and SARS-CoV-2 variants. The treatment is: roughly 20 received Ad26.COV2.S at low or high dose, single or two shots; five or six received placebo; per-sample allocation not given. Specimen acquisition occurred on day 63 following the initial vaccine or placebo injection. Repertoires were generated with immunoSEQ multiplex PCR, while TCRdb's copy carries only in-frame clones and drops some. This table has over 300,000 clones, around four fifths appearing once. The specimen was peripheral blood, collected in a trial of Ad26.COV2.S vaccine versus placebo. Source of these receptors: a person aged 18-65 years who received the Ad26.COV2.S COVID-19 vaccine or a placebo.

The rearrangement uses TRBV6-6 and TRBJ1-5, with D uncertain. The germline gives CDR1 MNHNY, CDR2 SVGAGI (reference sequence). The CDR3 has 11 residues. With 4 bases removed from V and 7 bases from J, the gap between germline ends came to 5 bases. This chain's CDR3 is CASSFGQPQHF. CDR3 in DNA: TGTGCCAGCAGTTTTGGGCAGCCCCAGCATTTT.

The chain combines TRBV29-1 with TRBJ1-4; 10 positions match TRBD1. V gave up 6 bases and J gave up 7 bases; unmatched junction bases: 14. CDR1 SQVTM and CDR2 ANQGSEA come from the germline V gene. The CDR3 extends over 16 amino acids. CDR3 nucleotide sequence: TGCAGCGTGAAGACAGGGGGCTCGTTCTTTAGTGAAAAACTGTTTTTT. Encoded protein: CSVKTGGSFFSEKLFF.

The J gene is TRBJ2-1, the V gene TRBV5-1; 9 positions agree with TRBD2. J lost 5 bases, V lost 6 bases, and 12 bases had no gene match. CDR3 length equals 16 residues. Germline V gives CDR1 SGHRS, CDR2 YFSETQ. CDR3 sequence (DNA): TGCGCCAGCACCCCCTTTGGCGGGGGGGATGACAATGAGCAGTTCTTC. It codes for CASTPFGGGDDNEQFF.

DNA of the CDR3: TGCGCCAGCAGCTTGATGGGGGCTGGACAGCCCCAGCATTTT. The encoded protein is CASSLMGAGQPQHF. V is TRBV5-1 and J is TRBJ1-5; D may be TRBD1 (6 bases). Trimming pared 1 base from V and 7 bases from J, leaving 12 bases between. CDR1 is SGHRS, CDR2 YFSETQ, per germline. This CDR3 comprises 14 residues.

This clone showed up just a few times. The chain couples TRBV27 to TRBJ2-7; TRBD2 is a possible D gene (6 bases). The CDR3 has 14 amino acids. Trimming stripped 2 bases from V and 6 bases from J, with 14 bases between. Germline CDR1 reads MNHEY; CDR2 reads SMNVEV (reference sequence). CDR3 DNA: TGTGCCAGCAGTTTAACCGGGGAGGTGGGCGAGCAGTACTTC. The encoded protein is CASSLTGEVGEQYF.

V and J are TRBV28 and TRBJ2-7; D perhaps matches TRBD2 (6 bases). Trimming took 2 bases from V and 6 from J, leaving 14 bases between them. The CDR3 covers 14 residues. CDR1 and CDR2 from the germline V gene are MDHEN and SYDVKM. In DNA, the CDR3 is TGTGCCAGCAGTTTAGGGCTAGCGAGGGGCGAGCAGTACTTC. It translates to CASSLGLARGEQYF.

This clone was counted once. The chain links TRBV15 to TRBJ2-7; no definite D call. In germline, CDR1 is LNHNV, CDR2 YYDKDF (reference sequence). The V gene lost 0 bases and the J gene lost 6 bases, with 9 bases spanning the gap. The CDR3 sequence is 13 residues long. CDR3 DNA sequence: TGTGCCACCAGCAGAGAGGTAGGGTTCGAGCAGTACTTC. This encodes CATSREVGFEQYF.

V usage is TRBV11-2 and J usage is TRBJ1-2; D uncertain. Trimming removed 0 bases from V and 8 bases from J, with 13 bases in between. Germline assignment: CDR1 SGHAT and CDR2 FQNNGV. The CDR3 totals 14 residues. The CDR3 is CASSLDGRGRGYTF. The CDR3 nucleotides read TGTGCCAGCAGCTTAGATGGCCGGGGTAGGGGCTACACCTTC.

In this sample, this clone turned up a few times. This sequence joins TRBV5-4 and TRBJ1-4; 8 bases agree with TRBD1. The CDR3 is 15 amino acids. The V and J ends lost 4 bases and 8 bases, in that order; junction bases with no gene match: 10. The germline gives CDR1 SGHNT, CDR2 YYREEE (reference sequence). The CDR3 bases are TGTGCCAGCAGCCGACACGTAGGGACAGGAGAAAAACTGTTTTTT. It codes for CASSRHVGTGEKLFF.

The DNA of the CDR3 is TGTGCCAGCAGTCAACTAGCGGGGGGGTCCTACGAGCAGTACTTC. Translating gives CASSQLAGGSYEQYF. V is TRBV6-5 and J is TRBJ2-7; TRBD2 matches 13 bases. The J segment lost 1 base and the V segment lost 5 bases, leaving 2 bases of the junction unmatched. The CDR3 covers 15 residues. The germline CDR1 and CDR2 sequences are MNHEY and SVGAGI.

The chain joins TRBV19 to TRBJ2-7; perhaps TRBD2 as D (5 bases). The CDR3 sequence is 13 residues long. The V and J ends lost 5 bases and 0 bases respectively, with 8 bases between them. CDR1 is LNHDA, CDR2 SQIVND, per germline (reference sequence). CDR3 protein: CASSQAGSYEQYF. The CDR3 DNA is TGTGCCAGTAGTCAGGCGGGCTCCTACGAGCAGTACTTC. Full variable domain (outside the CDR3, taken from reference TRBV19 and TRBJ2-7): DGGITQSPKYLFRKEGQNVTLSCEQNLNHDAMYWYRQDPGQGLRLIYYSQIVNDFQKGDIAEGYSVSREKKESFPLTVTSAQKNPTAFYLCASSQAGSYEQYFGPGTRLTVT.